Below, 25 T cell receptor beta chains from the same sample are listed, as sequenced in a study of shared clonotypes between healthy human individuals (TCRdb year 2020). The library was obtained by the immunoSEQ multiplex PCR assay. TCRdb mirrors the immuneACCESS table, restricted to in-frame sequences. Some clones are absent from its copies; in checked studies, under half trace to an unresolved V gene, and the reason for the others is unknown. For this sample there are roughly 2.1 million clones; 85% to 95% appear just once. More than 1.5% of the sample belongs to the ten largest clones. CD8 naive samples were CD45RO-negative cells positively selected for CCR7, giving a CD45RA+CCR7+ population that excluded TemRA cells. The sequenced sample consisted of naive CD8+ T cells from PBMCs. The meaning of the sample's cell subset or site label: CD45RA+CCR7+. The receptors derive from a man younger than 35 in good health. Some clones in this sample may be carry-over from other donors' samples.

V gene TRBV15 combines with J gene TRBJ1-2; D not certain. The CDR3 has 16 amino acids. The V gene's germline CDR1 is LNHNV and CDR2 YYDKDF (reference sequence). With 0 bases removed from V and 0 bases from J, the gap between germline ends came to 11 bases. Here the CDR3 DNA reads TGTGCCACCAGCAGAGAAAGTCACCGAGCTAACTATGGCTACACCTTC. Translation: CATSRESHRANYGYTF. Filled out from reference TRBV15 and TRBJ1-2, the complete variable domain reads DAMVIQNPRYQVTQFGKPVTLSCSQTLNHNVMYWYQQKSSQAPKLLFHYYDKDFNNEADTPDNFQSRRPNTSFCFLDIRSPGLGDTAMYLCATSRESHRANYGYTFGSGTRLTVV.

V is TRBV5-6 and J is TRBJ2-6; D is unclear. The germline CDR1 and CDR2 sequences are SGHDT and YYEEEE. This CDR3 is built from 16 residues. V lost 4 bases, J lost 0 bases, and 11 bases lay in between. Written as DNA, the CDR3 is TGTGCCAGCAGCGCGTATCCCGGCTCTGGGGCCAACGTCCTGACTTTC. This gives the protein CASSAYPGSGANVLTF.

The CDR3 loop is CASSTLAGWAYEQYF. CDR3 coding DNA: TGTGCCAGCAGTACACTAGCGGGATGGGCCTACGAGCAGTACTTC. The V gene is TRBV27, the J gene TRBJ2-7; 10 bases align to TRBD2. There are 15 residues in the CDR3. V was clipped by 5 bases and J by 2 bases; unmatched bases: 6. The germline V gene has CDR1 MNHEY and CDR2 SMNVEV (reference sequence).

About this clone: Within the sample, other DNA sequences also encode this same CDR3. V gene TRBV27 combines with J gene TRBJ2-7; a possible D gene is TRBD1 (6 bases). Germline CDR1 and CDR2: MNHEY and SMNVEV (reference sequence). The CDR3 loop spans 14 amino acids. V lost 0 bases and J 6 bases, leaving 12 bases between the germline ends. The chain's CDR3 is CASSLSGAGVEQYF. Written as DNA, the CDR3 is TGTGCCAGCAGTTTATCGGGGGCAGGGGTCGAGCAGTACTTC.

The chain employs TRBV4-1 and TRBJ2-1; 11 bases agree with TRBD2. Germline V gives CDR1 MGHRA, CDR2 YSYEKL. The CDR3 contains 16 residues. V lost 3 bases, J lost 6 bases, and 7 bases stayed unmatched. CDR3 region: CASSHRTSGPINEQFF. In DNA form, the CDR3 reads TGCGCCAGCAGCCATCGGACTAGCGGGCCTATCAATGAGCAGTTCTTC.

The chain has TRBV7-2 and TRBJ2-4, with a possible D match to TRBD1 (6 bases). CDR1 SGHTA and CDR2 FQGNSA come from the germline V gene. The CDR3 spans 14 residues. V was clipped by 1 base and J by 8 bases, with 12 bases between them. CDR3 region: CASSLGRPGDIQYF. CDR3 in DNA: TGTGCCAGCAGCTTAGGCCGCCCAGGGGACATTCAGTACTTC.

This rearrangement joins TRBV6-6 to TRBJ2-4, with 7 bases aligning to TRBD1. After removal of 6 bases from V and 8 bases from J, the junction contained 13 bases not matched to a gene. CDR1 is MNHNY, CDR2 SVGAGI, per germline (reference sequence). CDR3 length: 15 residues. The CDR3 DNA reads TGTGCCAGCAGCGACAAAACGACAGGGTACGACATTCAGTACTTC. This translates into CASSDKTTGYDIQYF.

The rearrangement joins TRBV11-2 to TRBJ2-7; 9 nucleotides match TRBD2. Germline V gives CDR1 SGHAT, CDR2 FQNNGV. V lost 1 base and J lost 5; bases outside the gene matches: 6. This CDR3 spans 15 amino acids. CDR3 residues: CASSLGVAGAHEQYF. DNA for the CDR3: TGTGCCAGCAGCTTAGGGGTAGCGGGAGCCCACGAGCAGTACTTC.

V gene TRBV4-3 combines with J gene TRBJ2-3, with D possibly called TRBD1 or TRBD2 (6 bases each). Germline V gene lookup returns CDR1 LGHNA and CDR2 YSLEER. The CDR3 runs to 16 residues. The V gene lost 1 base and the J gene lost 2 bases, with 13 bases spanning the gap. The CDR3, as DNA: TGCGCCAGCAGCCAAGGGATGGGGGGCCCCACAGATACGCAGTATTTT. It encodes CASSQGMGGPTDTQYF.

Concerning this clone: The same CDR3 can be traced to other DNA sequences in this sample. The chain links TRBV5-1 to TRBJ2-5; D not resolved. V lost 0 bases and J lost 2, with 8 bases in between. Germline loops: CDR1 SGHRS, CDR2 YFSETQ. This CDR3 spans 14 amino acids. CDR3 coding DNA: TGCGCCAGCAGCTTGGGCGGCACGCAAGAGACCCAGTACTTC. Its translation: CASSLGGTQETQYF.

A few counts support this clone. Written as DNA, the CDR3 is TGTGCCAGCAGGGTTGCAGGGTTAGGGACTGAAGCTTTCTTT. Translated: CASRVAGLGTEAFF. The gene calls are TRBV28 and TRBJ1-1; D possibly corresponds to TRBD1 (5 bases). Germline CDR1 and CDR2: MDHEN and SYDVKM. The CDR3 consists of 14 residues. V gave up 6 bases and J gave up 5 bases, with 16 bases separating them.

This chain connects TRBV7-9 to TRBJ1-2, with D hard to call. The V and J ends lost 2 bases and 2 bases respectively, with 21 bases between them. Germline values: CDR1 SEHNR, CDR2 FQNEAQ (reference sequence). This CDR3 region has 18 residues. In DNA, the CDR3 is TGTGCCAGCAGCTTACTCAGGTCCGAGGAACACCGAAACTATGGCTACACCTTC. As protein: CASSLLRSEEHRNYGYTF.

The V call is TRBV10-2, the J call TRBJ2-3, with 7 bases matching TRBD2. From germline, CDR1 is WSHSY and CDR2 SAAADI. There are 14 residues in the CDR3. V shed 3 bases and J 3 bases; nucleotides not matched to a gene: 3. Written as DNA, the CDR3 is TGCGCCAGCAGTGACGGCGGGAGAACAGATACGCAGTATTTT. Residues: CASSDGGRTDTQYF.

The rearrangement uses TRBV4-1 and TRBJ2-2; 8 nucleotides match TRBD1. Germline CDR1 reads MGHRA; CDR2 reads YSYEKL. The ends lost 0 bases at V and 4 bases at J; junction bases unmatched: 7. This CDR3 is built from 17 residues. CDR3 protein: CASSQDHRGVFTGELFF. For the CDR3, the DNA is TGCGCCAGCAGCCAAGACCACAGGGGGGTGTTCACCGGGGAGCTGTTTTTT.

This rearrangement joins TRBV7-9 to TRBJ2-1; D is tentatively TRBD1 or TRBD2 (5 bases each). The CDR3 runs to 14 residues. Trimming left V 5 bases short and J 10 bases short, with 18 bases between. Germline lookup yields CDR1 SEHNR and CDR2 FQNEAQ (reference sequence). CDR3 sequence: CASSPGAGLVEQFF. CDR3 nucleotides: TGTGCCAGCAGCCCCGGGGCGGGTTTAGTGGAGCAGTTCTTC.

This clone was picked up one time. The CDR3 nucleotides are TGTGCCAGCAGTTCATCCGGGGACTCCCCGTCCTACGAGCAGTACTTC. Amino acid sequence: CASSSSGDSPSYEQYF. This rearrangement joins TRBV6-5 to TRBJ2-7; possible D gene TRBD2, 6 bases. The length of the CDR3 is 16 residues. Germline lookup yields CDR1 MNHEY and CDR2 SVGAGI. Trimming took 4 bases from V and 1 from J, leaving 17 bases between them.

J is TRBJ1-1 and V is TRBV10-3; D remains ambiguous. The CDR3 length is 16 residues. Germline V CDR1 and CDR2: ENHRY, SYGVKD. Between the trimmed V and J ends, which lost 0 bases and 1 base, there was a span of 12 bases. The CDR3 is CAISESMGRRNTEAFF. CDR3 sequence (DNA): TGTGCCATCAGTGAGTCTATGGGCAGGAGGAACACTGAAGCTTTCTTT.

This chain's CDR3 is CASSEGPYEKLFF. DNA of the CDR3: TGCGCCAGCAGTGAGGGGCCCTATGAAAAACTGTTTTTT. This chain connects TRBV10-2 to TRBJ1-4; no reliable D call. Trimming took 2 bases from V and 6 from J, leaving 7 bases between them. Germline CDR1 WSHSY, CDR2 SAAADI. The CDR3 is 13 amino acids.

This chain uses TRBV6-1 with TRBJ2-1; 11 nucleotides agree with TRBD2. V was clipped by 2 bases and J by 15 bases; unmatched bases: 12. The CDR3 contains 15 residues. Germline V gives CDR1 MNHNS, CDR2 SASEGT. The CDR3 spells CASSERLAGFITTFF. The CDR3 nucleotides are TGTGCCAGCAGTGAAAGACTAGCGGGATTCATCACAACGTTCTTC.

The chain is built from TRBV9 and TRBJ2-1; D is unresolved. Trimming removed 0 bases from V and 1 base from J, with 11 bases in between. Germline V gene lookup returns CDR1 SGDLS and CDR2 YYNGEE. The CDR3 extends over 16 amino acids. CDR3 coding DNA: TGTGCCAGCAGCGTAGGGGCGGTCTCTTCCTACAATGAGCAGTTCTTC. Its protein product is CASSVGAVSSYNEQFF. The full variable domain, with the rest looked up from reference TRBV9 and TRBJ2-1, is DSGVTQTPKHLITATGQRVTLRCSPRSGDLSVYWYQQSLDQGLQFLIQYYNGEERAKGNILERFSAQQFPDLHSELNLSSLELGDSALYFCASSVGAVSSYNEQFFGPGTRLTVL.

This chain uses TRBV19 with TRBJ1-5; D is undetermined. The CDR3 has 15 residues. Germline CDR1 and CDR2: LNHDA and SQIVND (reference sequence). V lost 3 bases to trimming and J lost 0 bases, with 9 bases between them. The DNA for the CDR3 is TGTGCCAGTAGTATGGCAGGTTCTAGCAATCAGCCCCAGCATTTT. Protein sequence: CASSMAGSSNQPQHF.

This chain links TRBV27 with TRBJ1-2; D is possibly TRBD1 (5 bases). The CDR3 is made up of 17 amino acids. CDR1 and CDR2 (germline): MNHEY, SMNVEV (reference sequence). Trimming took 8 bases from V and 3 from J, leaving 25 bases between them. The CDR3 loop reads CASWGEDGNYTYYGYTF. The CDR3 DNA reads TGTGCCAGCTGGGGCGAGGACGGAAATTATACGTACTATGGCTACACCTTC.

This clone was detected once. As DNA, the CDR3 is TGTGCCAGCAGTGTACTAGCGGGGGACTACAATGAGCAGTTCTTC. This codes for CASSVLAGDYNEQFF. The V call is TRBV2, the J call TRBJ2-1; 11 bases line up with TRBD2. V gave up 4 bases and J gave up 3 bases; unmatched junction bases: 2. This CDR3 comprises 15 residues. Germline CDR1 reads SNHLY; CDR2 reads FYNNEI.

The chain is built from TRBV28 and TRBJ2-5; tentatively, D is TRBD2 (6 bases). Trimming removed 6 bases at V and 2 bases at J, with 16 bases between. The V gene's germline CDR1 is MDHEN and CDR2 SYDVKM. CDR3 size: 15 residues. The CDR3 DNA follows: TGTGCCAGCAGGGTCCCAGGCGGGATACAAGAGACCCAGTACTTC. Residues: CASRVPGGIQETQYF. The full variable domain, completed using reference TRBV28 and TRBJ2-5, is DVKVTQSSRYLVKRTGEKVFLECVQDMDHENMFWYRQDPGLGLRLIYFSYDVKMKEKGDIPEGYSVSREKKERFSLILESASTNQTSMYLCASRVPGGIQETQYFGPGTRLLVL.

A single count supports this clone. This chain uses TRBV2 with TRBJ1-2; 9 nucleotides match TRBD1. This CDR3 has 15 amino acids. Looked up from germline, CDR1 is SNHLY and CDR2 is FYNNEI. The V segment lost 1 base and the J segment 3 bases; nucleotides outside the gene matches: 3. This CDR3 is CASSEGTGVDYGYTF. The CDR3 DNA is TGTGCCAGCAGTGAAGGGACAGGGGTCGACTATGGCTACACCTTC. Supplemented by reference TRBV2 and TRBJ1-2, the full variable domain reads EPEVTQTPSHQVTQMGQEVILRCVPISNHLYFYWYRQILGQKVEFLVSFYNNEISEKSEIFDDQFSVERPDGSNFTLKIRSTKLEDSAMYFCASSEGTGVDYGYTFGSGTRLTVV.